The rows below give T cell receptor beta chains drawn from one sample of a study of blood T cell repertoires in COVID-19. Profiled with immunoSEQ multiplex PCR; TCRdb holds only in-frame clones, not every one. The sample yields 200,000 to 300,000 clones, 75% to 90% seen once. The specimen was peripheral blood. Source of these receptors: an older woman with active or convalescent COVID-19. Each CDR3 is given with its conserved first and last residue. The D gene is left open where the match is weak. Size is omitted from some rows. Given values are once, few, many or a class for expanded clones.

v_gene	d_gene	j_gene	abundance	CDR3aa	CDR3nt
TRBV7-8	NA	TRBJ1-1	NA	CASSPTETAQEAFF	TGTGCCAGCAGCCCTACTGAGACGGCACAGGAAGCTTTCTTT
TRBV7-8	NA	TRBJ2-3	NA	CASSLASGNTDTQYF	TGTGCCAGCAGCTTAGCGTCGGGGAACACAGATACGCAGTATTTT
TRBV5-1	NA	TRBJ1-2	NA	CASSLGEGGYGYTF	TGCGCCAGCAGCTTGGGTGAAGGCGGCTATGGCTACACCTTC
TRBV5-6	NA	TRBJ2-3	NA	CASSLEGRTSTDTQYF	TGTGCCAGCAGCTTGGAGGGGCGCACTAGCACAGATACGCAGTATTTT
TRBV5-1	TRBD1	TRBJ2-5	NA	CASSPGRDSLQETQYF	TGCGCCAGCAGCCCCGGCCGGGACAGCCTCCAAGAGACCCAGTACTTC
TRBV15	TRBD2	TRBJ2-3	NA	CATSRVGLPYTDTQYF	TGTGCCACCAGCAGAGTGGGACTACCTTACACAGATACGCAGTATTTT
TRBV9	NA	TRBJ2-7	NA	CASSVGVLGEDEQYF	TGTGCCAGCAGCGTAGGGGTTCTGGGGGAGGACGAGCAGTACTTC
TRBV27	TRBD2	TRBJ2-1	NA	CASSLKRGYNEQFF	TGTGCCAGCAGTTTAAAGCGGGGATACAATGAGCAGTTCTTC
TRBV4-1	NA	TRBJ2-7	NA	CASSPPWGLGTSYEQYF	TGCGCCAGCAGCCCTCCATGGGGGCTTGGGACCTCCTACGAGCAGTACTTC
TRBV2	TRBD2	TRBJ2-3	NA	CASTLSGGTDTQYF	TGTGCCAGCACACTTAGCGGGGGCACAGATACGCAGTATTTT
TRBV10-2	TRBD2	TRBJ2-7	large	CASSEFPAGDYEQYF	TGCGCCAGCAGTGAGTTCCCAGCGGGGGACTACGAGCAGTACTTC
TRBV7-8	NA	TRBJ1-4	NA	CASSLGRSRNEKLFF	TGTGCCAGCAGCTTAGGACGGAGCCGCAATGAAAAACTGTTTTTT
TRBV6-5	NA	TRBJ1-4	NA	CASRRDGGNEKLFF	TGTGCCAGCAGACGCGACGGAGGCAATGAAAAACTGTTTTTT
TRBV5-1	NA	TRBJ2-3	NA	CASREGQPTDTQYF	TGCGCCAGCAGGGAGGGACAGCCCACAGATACGCAGTATTTT
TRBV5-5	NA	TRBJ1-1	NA	CASSLYRVNTEAFF	TGTGCCAGCAGCTTATACAGGGTGAACACTGAAGCTTTCTTT
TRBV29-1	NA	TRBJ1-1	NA	CSVEQGGTEAFF	TGCAGCGTTGAACAGGGAGGCACTGAAGCTTTCTTT
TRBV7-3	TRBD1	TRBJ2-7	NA	CASSLQPGQSYEQYF	TGTGCCAGCAGCTTACAGCCGGGACAGAGCTACGAGCAGTACTTC
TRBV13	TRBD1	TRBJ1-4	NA	CASSLGQGDEKLFF	TGTGCCAGCAGCTTGGGACAGGGAGATGAAAAACTGTTTTTT
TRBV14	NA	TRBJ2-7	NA	CASSRQGQIYEQYF	TGTGCCAGCAGCCGCCAAGGACAGATCTACGAGCAGTACTTC
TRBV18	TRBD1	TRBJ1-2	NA	CASSGTGRFGYTF	TGTGCCAGCTCAGGGACAGGGCGCTTCGGCTACACCTTC
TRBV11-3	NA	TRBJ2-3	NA	CASSLGVRKTDTQYF	TGTGCCAGCAGCTTAGGGGTGAGGAAGACAGATACGCAGTATTTT
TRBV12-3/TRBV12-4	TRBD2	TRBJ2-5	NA	CASSFGRETQYF	TGTGCCAGCAGTTTCGGGAGGGAGACCCAGTACTTC
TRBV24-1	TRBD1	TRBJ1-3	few	CATSDLPGQGYSGNTIYF	TGTGCCACCAGTGATTTACCGGGACAGGGCTACTCTGGAAACACCATATATTTT
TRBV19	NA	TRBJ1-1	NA	CASQQGVHTEAFF	TGTGCCAGTCAACAGGGTGTTCACACTGAAGCTTTCTTT
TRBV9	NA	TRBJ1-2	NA	CASSGSGVSVYGYTF	TGTGCCAGCAGCGGGTCCGGGGTGTCCGTCTATGGCTACACCTTC
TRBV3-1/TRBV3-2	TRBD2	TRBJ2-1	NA	CASSQPGLAGGGYNEQFF	TGTGCCAGCAGCCAACCGGGACTAGCGGGGGGCGGGTACAATGAGCAGTTCTTC
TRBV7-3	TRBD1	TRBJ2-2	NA	CASSLIGTVNTGELFF	TGTGCCAGCAGCTTAATCGGGACAGTGAACACCGGGGAGCTGTTTTTT
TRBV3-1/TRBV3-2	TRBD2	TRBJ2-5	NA	CASSQGFQGGETQYF	TGTGCCAGCAGCCAAGGATTTCAGGGAGGGGAGACCCAGTACTTC
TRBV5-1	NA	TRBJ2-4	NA	CASSLAPAAAKNIQYF	TGCGCCAGCAGCTTGGCCCCAGCGGCAGCCAAAAACATTCAGTACTTC
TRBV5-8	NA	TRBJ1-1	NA	CASSLRVTEAFF	TGTGCCAGCAGTCTCAGGGTAACTGAAGCTTTCTTT
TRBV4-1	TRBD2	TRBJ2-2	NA	CASSQGGLAGVGTGELFF	TGCGCCAGCAGCCAGGGGGGACTAGCGGGGGTTGGCACCGGGGAGCTGTTTTTT
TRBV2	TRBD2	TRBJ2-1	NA	CASSESPGGKFF	TGTGCCAGCAGTGAGTCTCCGGGGGGAAAATTCTTC
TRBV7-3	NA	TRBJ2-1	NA	CASSRSGQSNEQFF	TGTGCCAGCAGCAGGTCGGGACAATCCAATGAGCAGTTCTTC
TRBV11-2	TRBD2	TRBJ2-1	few	CASSLDPPLAGGRNEQFF	TGTGCCAGCAGCTTAGATCCCCCGCTAGCGGGGGGGCGCAATGAGCAGTTCTTC
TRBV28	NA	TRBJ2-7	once	CASSPAGTAYEQYF	TGTGCCAGCAGCCCCGCGGGGACAGCCTACGAGCAGTACTTC
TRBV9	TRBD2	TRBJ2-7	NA	CASSVDSSGGADEQYF	TGTGCCAGCAGCGTAGATTCCAGCGGGGGGGCCGACGAGCAGTACTTC
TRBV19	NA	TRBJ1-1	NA	CASSPQGNTEAFF	TGTGCCAGTAGCCCACAGGGTAACACTGAAGCTTTCTTT
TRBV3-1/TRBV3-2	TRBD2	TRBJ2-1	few	CASSGRLAGDNEQFF	TGTGCCAGCAGCGGACGACTAGCGGGGGACAATGAGCAGTTCTTC
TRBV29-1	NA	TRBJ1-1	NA	CSVEDSTDTEAFF	TGCAGCGTTGAAGATTCGACAGACACTGAAGCTTTCTTT
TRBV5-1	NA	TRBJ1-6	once	CASSSLPGESSPLHF	TGCGCCAGCAGCTCCCTCCCTGGGGAGAGTTCACCCCTCCACTTT
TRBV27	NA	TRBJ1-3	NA	CASSFTSPPSGNTIYF	TGTGCCAGCAGTTTTACTTCGCCGCCTAGCGGAAACACCATATATTTT
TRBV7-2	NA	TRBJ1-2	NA	CASSGQGNYGYTF	TGTGCCAGCAGCGGCCAGGGGAACTATGGCTACACCTTC
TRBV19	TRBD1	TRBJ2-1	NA	CASSLRQGAFNEQFF	TGTGCCAGTAGTTTAAGACAGGGGGCTTTCAATGAGCAGTTCTTC
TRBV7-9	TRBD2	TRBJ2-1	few	CASSGPSGEQFF	TGTGCCAGCAGCGGGCCTAGCGGTGAGCAGTTCTTC
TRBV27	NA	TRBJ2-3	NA	CASSPLPFTDTQYF	TGTGCCAGCAGTCCTCTCCCCTTCACAGATACGCAGTATTTT
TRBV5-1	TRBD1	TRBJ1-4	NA	CASSFRGQGHGEKLFF	TGCGCCAGCAGCTTCCGTGGACAGGGCCACGGTGAAAAACTGTTTTTT
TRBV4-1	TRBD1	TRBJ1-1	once	CASSQSGGRMNTEAFF	TGCGCCAGCAGCCAGTCAGGGGGACGAATGAACACTGAAGCTTTCTTT
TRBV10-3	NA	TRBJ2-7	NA	CAISEGGRGSYEQYF	TGTGCCATCAGTGAGGGTGGCCGGGGCTCCTACGAGCAGTACTTC
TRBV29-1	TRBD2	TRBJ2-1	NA	CSVEGIAGHDVGPNEQFF	TGCAGCGTTGAAGGTATAGCGGGACATGATGTGGGTCCGAATGAGCAGTTCTTC